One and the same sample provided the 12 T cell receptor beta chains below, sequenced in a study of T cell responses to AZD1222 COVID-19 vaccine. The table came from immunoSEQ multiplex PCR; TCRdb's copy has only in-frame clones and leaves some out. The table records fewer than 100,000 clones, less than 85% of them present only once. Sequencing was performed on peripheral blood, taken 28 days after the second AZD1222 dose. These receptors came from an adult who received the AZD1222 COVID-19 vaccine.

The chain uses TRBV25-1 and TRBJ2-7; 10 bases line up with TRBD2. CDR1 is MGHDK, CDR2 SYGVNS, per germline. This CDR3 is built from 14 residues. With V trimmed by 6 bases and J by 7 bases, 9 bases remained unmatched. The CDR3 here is CASRLAGRAEEQYF. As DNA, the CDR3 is TGTGCCAGCAGACTAGCGGGACGGGCGGAAGAGCAGTACTTC.

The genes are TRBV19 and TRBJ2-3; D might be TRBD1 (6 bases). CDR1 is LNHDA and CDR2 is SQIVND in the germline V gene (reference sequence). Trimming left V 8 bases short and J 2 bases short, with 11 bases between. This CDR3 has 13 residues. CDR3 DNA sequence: TGTGCCAGTCGTAACAGGGCCACAGATACGCAGTATTTT. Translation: CASRNRATDTQYF.

For the CDR3, the DNA is TGCGCCAGCAGCGGTCCGGACTCTGGAAACACCATATATTTT. It codes for CASSGPDSGNTIYF. The genes are TRBV5-1 and TRBJ1-3, with D unclear. CDR1 SGHRS and CDR2 YFSETQ come from the germline V gene. Trimming removed 4 bases from V and 0 bases from J, with 8 bases in between. This CDR3 spans 14 amino acids.

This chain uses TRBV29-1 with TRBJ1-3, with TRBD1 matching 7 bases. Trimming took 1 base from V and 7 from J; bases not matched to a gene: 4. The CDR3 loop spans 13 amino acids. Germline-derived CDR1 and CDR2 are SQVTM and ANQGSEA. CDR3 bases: TGCAGCGTTGAAGGCGGACAGGTTAACACCATATATTTT. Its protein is CSVEGGQVNTIYF.

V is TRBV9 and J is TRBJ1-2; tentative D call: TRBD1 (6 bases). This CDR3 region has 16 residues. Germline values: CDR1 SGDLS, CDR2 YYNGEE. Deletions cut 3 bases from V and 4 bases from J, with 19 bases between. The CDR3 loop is CASSASQGPRTYGYTF. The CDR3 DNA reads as TGTGCCAGCAGCGCCTCTCAGGGGCCAAGGACCTATGGCTACACCTTC.

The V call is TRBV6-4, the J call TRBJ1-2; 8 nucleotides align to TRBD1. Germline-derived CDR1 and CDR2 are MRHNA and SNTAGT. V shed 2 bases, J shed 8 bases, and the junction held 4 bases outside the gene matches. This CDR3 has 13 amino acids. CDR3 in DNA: TGTGCCAGCAGTGACCAGGGGGCTGGGGGCTACACCTTC. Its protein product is CASSDQGAGGYTF.

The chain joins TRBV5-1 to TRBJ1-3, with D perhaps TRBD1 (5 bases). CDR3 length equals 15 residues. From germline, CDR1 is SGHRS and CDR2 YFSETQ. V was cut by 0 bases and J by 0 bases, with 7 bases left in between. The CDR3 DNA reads TGCGCCAGCAGCTTGGGACAGCACTCTGGAAACACCATATATTTT. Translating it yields CASSLGQHSGNTIYF.

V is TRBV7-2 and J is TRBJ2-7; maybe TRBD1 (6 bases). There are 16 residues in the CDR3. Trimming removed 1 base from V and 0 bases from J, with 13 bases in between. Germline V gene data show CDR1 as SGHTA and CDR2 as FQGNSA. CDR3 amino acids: CASSLDRTASSYEQYF. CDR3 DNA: TGTGCCAGCAGCTTAGATCGGACAGCTAGCTCCTACGAGCAGTACTTC.

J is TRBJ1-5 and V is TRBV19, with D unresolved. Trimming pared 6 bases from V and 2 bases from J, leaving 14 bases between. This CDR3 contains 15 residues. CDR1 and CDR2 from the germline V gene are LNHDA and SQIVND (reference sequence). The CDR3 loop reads CASSMAYAGNQPQHF. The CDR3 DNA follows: TGTGCCAGTAGCATGGCGTATGCGGGCAATCAGCCCCAGCATTTT.

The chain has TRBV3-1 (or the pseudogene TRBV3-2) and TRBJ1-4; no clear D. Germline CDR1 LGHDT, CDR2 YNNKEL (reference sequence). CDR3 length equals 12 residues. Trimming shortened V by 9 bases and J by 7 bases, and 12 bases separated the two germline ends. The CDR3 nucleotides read TGTGCCAGTCGGAAGCTCAGTGAAAAACTGTTTTTT. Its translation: CASRKLSEKLFF.

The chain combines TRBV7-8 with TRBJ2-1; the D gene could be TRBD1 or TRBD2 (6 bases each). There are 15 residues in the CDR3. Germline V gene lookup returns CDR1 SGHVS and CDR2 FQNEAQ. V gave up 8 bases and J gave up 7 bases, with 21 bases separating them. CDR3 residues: CASSRGLAGSNEQFF. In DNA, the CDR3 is TGTGCCAGCTCCCGGGGGCTAGCAGGATCAAATGAGCAGTTCTTC.

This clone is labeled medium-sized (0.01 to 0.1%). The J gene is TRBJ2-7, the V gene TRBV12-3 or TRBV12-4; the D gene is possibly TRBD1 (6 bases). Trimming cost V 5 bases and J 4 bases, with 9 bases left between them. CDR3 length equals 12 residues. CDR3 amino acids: CASSTQGYEQYF. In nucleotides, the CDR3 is TGTGCCAGCAGTACACAGGGATACGAGCAGTACTTC.